This T cell receptor (beta chain) stems from a study of cytomegalovirus exposure and HLA in healthy donors. It was with 60 Vbeta and 13 Jbeta primers that the PCR ran. Using immunoSEQ multiplex PCR, the repertoire was profiled, and TCRdb retains in-frame clones only, with some absent. Of around 130,000 clones in the sample, 70% to 80% were seen once. This CDR3 is 15 amino acids long. CDR1 and CDR2 (germline): GTSNPN, SVGIG (reference sequence). Trimming removed 4 bases from V and 5 bases from J; junction bases left unmatched: 5. This clonotype was obtained from a man aged 25-40 years in good health and CMV-seronegative. Input material: PBMCs. The chain couples TRBV30 to TRBJ2-7; TRBD2 matches 16 bases. CDR3: CAWKRGTSGRDEQYF. The CDR3 region has the DNA TGTGCCTGGAAAAGAGGGACTAGCGGGAGGGACGAGCAGTACTTC.